The source of this TCR beta chain is a study of T cells in localized non-small cell lung cancer. General study points: Among blood samples, higher T cell density accompanied longer overall survival. Tumor samples were not multi-region, leaving intratumor heterogeneity unexcluded. In adjacent lung, a median around 55 of the top 100 tumor clones were found. Compared with tumor, uninvolved adjacent lung displayed greater T cell clonality, ranking highest overall.

Concerning this clone: What it binds is not known.

Here immunoSEQ multiplex PCR was the method, and the copy in TCRdb shows in-frame clones only, minus some. Of around 130,000 clones detected, more than 80% appear once; the ten largest clones hold about 1.5%. CDR1 and CDR2 from the germline V gene are MGHRA and YSYEKL. J gave up 7 bases and V 0 bases, and 6 bases lay outside the gene matches. The length of the CDR3 is 14 residues. This specimen consisted of peripheral blood, obtained before any cancer treatment. This sequence originates from an older female donor with stage I lung adenocarcinoma. V gene TRBV4-1 combines with J gene TRBJ2-7; 7 bases are shared with TRBD1. Here the CDR3 DNA reads TGCGCCAGCAGCCAAGATTTTGTGGACAGGGAGCAGTACTTC. Residues: CASSQDFVDREQYF.